This entry lists 25 T cell receptor beta chains sequenced from one sample in a study of shared clonotypes between healthy human individuals. Assay: immunoSEQ multiplex PCR; the TCRdb copy retains only in-frame clones and omits some. The sample contains roughly 1,000,000 clones, around 82% of which appear only once. The source material was memory CD4+ T cells from PBMCs. Subset reported: CD45RA-negative fraction. The origin of the receptors is a man aged 18 to 30 in good health. Some clones in this sample may be carry-over from other donors' samples.

V usage is TRBV6-1 and J usage is TRBJ2-3; 10 nucleotides align to TRBD2. This CDR3 region has 15 residues. CDR1 and CDR2 from the germline V gene are MNHNS and SASEGT. The ends lost 2 bases at V and 5 bases at J; junction bases unmatched: 4. In DNA form, the CDR3 reads TGTGCCAGCAGTGAATCGGCTAGCGGGGGAGATACGCAGTATTTT. It translates to CASSESASGGDTQYF.

The V and J genes are TRBV2 and TRBJ2-5, with 7 bases lining up with TRBD2. V lost 6 bases, J lost 11 bases, and 12 bases stayed unmatched. The CDR3 runs 13 residues. CDR1 is SNHLY, CDR2 FYNNEI, per germline. For the CDR3, the DNA is TGTGCCAGCAGGGTGGTCTTCGCGGGAGAGCAGTACTTC. Translating it yields CASRVVFAGEQYF.

V usage is TRBV4-3 and J usage is TRBJ2-5; 7 positions match TRBD2. CDR1 is LGHNA and CDR2 is YSLEER in the germline V gene. The CDR3 consists of 16 residues. J lost 6 bases, V lost 0 bases, and 10 bases had no gene match. CDR3 sequence: CASSQDPWEGGKTQYF. The DNA of the CDR3 is TGCGCCAGCAGCCAAGACCCGTGGGAGGGTGGAAAGACCCAGTACTTC.

The chain has TRBV6-6 and TRBJ1-4; 8 bases agree with TRBD1. Germline V gene data show CDR1 as MNHNY and CDR2 as SVGAGI (reference sequence). V trimming: 7 bases; J trimming: 8 bases; junction bases outside the gene matches: 12. The CDR3 consists of 15 residues. The CDR3 coding sequence is TGTGCCAGCACCCTCGGGGACAGGATAGGGGAAAAACTGTTTTTT. Encoded protein: CASTLGDRIGEKLFF.

The rearrangement uses TRBV6-5 and TRBJ2-5; D remains ambiguous. CDR1 and CDR2 (germline): MNHEY, SVGAGI. This CDR3 is 13 amino acids long. The ends were cut back, 5 bases at V and 4 bases at J, with 11 bases in the middle. This CDR3 is CASSVAPGETQYF. DNA for the CDR3: TGTGCCAGCAGTGTGGCCCCCGGAGAGACCCAGTACTTC.

This clone was seen a handful of times. The chain carries TRBV5-4 and TRBJ2-2, with D tentatively TRBD2 (6 bases). The length of the CDR3 is 15 residues. Germline V gene lookup returns CDR1 SGHNT and CDR2 YYREEE (reference sequence). V was trimmed by 0 bases and J by 5 bases, leaving 11 bases between them. Written as DNA, the CDR3 is TGTGCCAGCAGCTTGGTGGGTCGGGGGACCGGGGAGCTGTTTTTT. Its protein product is CASSLVGRGTGELFF.

This chain links TRBV4-2 with TRBJ2-4; D unclear. This CDR3 has 12 residues. Trimming stripped 1 base from V and 9 bases from J, with 7 bases between. Germline-derived CDR1 and CDR2 are LGHNA and YNFKEQ. CDR3 sequence (DNA): TGTGCCAGCAGCCAAGTCCCCAGCATTCAGTACTTC. Amino acids: CASSQVPSIQYF.

This clone appeared once. The V gene is TRBV30, the J gene TRBJ1-2; D gene unclear. The CDR3 covers 13 residues. Germline assignment: CDR1 GTSNPN and CDR2 SVGIG (reference sequence). V lost 1 base and J 3 bases, leaving 9 bases between the germline ends. CDR3 amino acids: CAWSGVAHYGYTF. The CDR3 DNA follows: TGTGCCTGGAGTGGGGTAGCTCACTATGGCTACACCTTC.

The gene calls are TRBV6-6 and TRBJ1-5; no definite D call. V was clipped by 6 bases and J by 0 bases, with 9 bases between them. CDR1 is MNHNY and CDR2 is SVGAGI in the germline V gene (reference sequence). The CDR3 loop spans 14 amino acids. DNA of the CDR3: TGTGCCAGCAGAAACATAAATAGCAATCAGCCCCAGCATTTT. Its protein product is CASRNINSNQPQHF.

The rearrangement uses TRBV29-1 and TRBJ2-5; D gene uncertain. CDR1 and CDR2 from the germline V gene are SQVTM and ANQGSEA. CDR3 length: 12 amino acids. V was clipped by 5 bases and J by 3 bases, with 10 bases between them. In nucleotides, the CDR3 is TGCAGCGTTCGGCGACCGGAAGAGACCCAGTACTTC. This sequence encodes CSVRRPEETQYF.

The chain carries TRBV5-1 and TRBJ1-2; D is perhaps TRBD1 (5 bases). From germline, CDR1 is SGHRS and CDR2 YFSETQ. The CDR3 is 15 residues long. Trimming took 3 bases from V and 2 from J, leaving 14 bases between them. The CDR3 spells CASSWTPEENYGYTF. CDR3 sequence (DNA): TGCGCCAGCAGCTGGACACCAGAAGAAAACTATGGCTACACCTTC.

The chain joins TRBV2 to TRBJ2-3; weak D call: TRBD1 (6 bases). Per germline, CDR1 SNHLY and CDR2 FYNNEI. This CDR3 region has 14 residues. Trimming shortened V by 2 bases and J by 4 bases, and 10 bases separated the two germline ends. CDR3 coding DNA: TGTGCCAGCAGTGAAACCAGGGGAGCAGATACGCAGTATTTT. It codes for CASSETRGADTQYF.

V is TRBV5-1 and J is TRBJ1-1, with a tentative D call TRBD1 (5 bases). Per the germline V gene, CDR1 is SGHRS and CDR2 is YFSETQ. CDR3 length: 18 amino acids. The V and J ends lost 3 bases and 2 bases respectively, with 23 bases between them. CDR3 protein: CASSSGSSVRVGNTEAFF. The CDR3 DNA sequence: TGCGCCAGCAGCTCAGGGTCGTCCGTTCGGGTTGGAAACACTGAAGCTTTCTTT.

The chain carries TRBV30 and TRBJ2-7, with 9 positions matching TRBD2. This CDR3 spans 15 amino acids. V shed 5 bases and J 0 bases; nucleotides not matched to a gene: 8. Germline-derived CDR1 and CDR2 are GTSNPN and SVGIG (reference sequence). The CDR3 coding sequence is TGTGCCTGGGACCGGAGCGGGAGGTTCTCCTACGAGCAGTACTTC. It encodes CAWDRSGRFSYEQYF.

J is TRBJ2-1 and V is TRBV7-9, with 9 bases identical to TRBD2. This CDR3 has 11 amino acids. From germline, CDR1 is SEHNR and CDR2 FQNEAQ (reference sequence). Trimming cost V 8 bases and J 12 bases; bases outside gene matches: 5. CDR3 DNA sequence: TGTGCCAGCCTCACGACTAGCGGGCAGTTCTTC. It is translated as CASLTTSGQFF.

This clone was seen once. V gene TRBV6-1 combines with J gene TRBJ2-3; D not resolved. Germline lookup yields CDR1 MNHNS and CDR2 SASEGT. This CDR3 is built from 13 residues. The V gene lost 6 bases and the J gene lost 8 bases, with 15 bases spanning the gap. CDR3 amino acids: CASRRQAEGTQYF. CDR3 nucleotides: TGTGCCAGCAGAAGGCAGGCCGAAGGTACGCAGTATTTT.

The V and J genes are TRBV7-2 and TRBJ2-1; D is uncertain. V was cut by 2 bases and J by 3 bases, with 11 bases left in between. The CDR3 is made up of 15 amino acids. Germline CDR1 is SGHTA and CDR2 is FQGNSA. CDR3 region: CASSLIPQGYNEQFF. CDR3 nucleotides: TGTGCCAGCAGCTTAATTCCCCAAGGCTACAATGAGCAGTTCTTC.

The count of this clone is one. This chain joins TRBV4-1 and TRBJ2-6; the D is unclear. CDR3 length: 17 amino acids. V was shortened by 0 bases and J by 0 bases, with 9 bases between the two germline ends. Germline CDR1 MGHRA, CDR2 YSYEKL. CDR3 in amino acids: CASSQDQSYSGANVLTF. The CDR3 bases are TGCGCCAGCAGCCAAGATCAGAGCTACTCTGGGGCCAACGTCCTGACTTTC.

This sequence joins TRBV2 and TRBJ2-7; weak D call: TRBD1 (5 bases). The CDR3 sequence is 14 residues long. Germline CDR1 SNHLY, CDR2 FYNNEI. Trimming removed 6 bases from V and 2 bases from J, with 14 bases in between. CDR3 in amino acids: CASSHPRQTYEQYF. The DNA of the CDR3 is TGTGCCAGCAGCCACCCGAGACAGACCTACGAGCAGTACTTC.

The sample holds one count of this clone. The rearrangement joins TRBV10-2 to TRBJ1-4; D may be TRBD1 (5 bases). Looked up from germline, CDR1 is WSHSY and CDR2 is SAAADI. There are 15 residues in the CDR3. V lost 3 bases, J lost 7 bases, and 15 bases lay in between. The CDR3 region has the DNA TGCGCCAGCAGTGATACCGGGACTTTGGGTGAAAAACTGTTTTTT. It translates to CASSDTGTLGEKLFF.

V gene TRBV10-3 combines with J gene TRBJ2-7, with no clear D. The CDR3 has 11 amino acids. Germline-derived CDR1 and CDR2 are ENHRY and SYGVKD. V was cut by 2 bases and J by 7 bases, with 6 bases left in between. The CDR3 region has the DNA TGTGCCATCAGTGAGATGGAAGAGCAGTACTTC. Its protein is CAISEMEEQYF.

The chain has TRBV5-1 and TRBJ1-1; the D gene is possibly TRBD1 (6 bases). Looked up from germline, CDR1 is SGHRS and CDR2 is YFSETQ. V dropped 5 bases and J dropped 5 bases, with 16 bases sitting between them. The CDR3 has 14 residues. The CDR3 coding sequence is TGCGCCAGCAGGCCAGGGGATGGAGGAACTGAAGCTTTCTTT. Its translation: CASRPGDGGTEAFF. The full variable domain, rest sourced from reference TRBV5-1 and TRBJ1-1, is KAGVTQTPRYLIKTRGQQVTLSCSPISGHRSVSWYQQTPGQGLQFLFEYFSETQRNKGNFPGRFSGRQFSNSRSEMNVSTLELGDSALYLCASRPGDGGTEAFFGQGTRLTVV.

The table lists this clone with a few counts. The CDR3 region is CASSPGGLFNYGYTF. In DNA form, the CDR3 reads TGTGCCAGCAGCCCTGGCGGGCTCTTTAACTATGGCTACACCTTC. The V gene is TRBV28, the J gene TRBJ1-2; D is ambiguous. The CDR3 is made up of 15 amino acids. Trimming removed 6 bases at V and 1 base at J, with 15 bases between. Germline V gene sequence: CDR1 MDHEN, CDR2 SYDVKM.

The genes are TRBV28 and TRBJ1-1; unclear D gene. Per germline, CDR1 MDHEN and CDR2 SYDVKM. CDR3 size: 14 residues. V lost 5 bases to trimming and J lost 1 base, with 11 bases between them. This chain's CDR3 is CASSTSAKNTEAFF. CDR3 nucleotides: TGTGCCAGCAGTACCTCCGCCAAGAACACTGAAGCTTTCTTT.

V gene TRBV19 combines with J gene TRBJ2-2; D possibly corresponds to TRBD1 (6 bases). The CDR3 spans 15 residues. Trimming cost V 3 bases and J 4 bases, with 12 bases left between them. CDR1 and CDR2 (germline): LNHDA, SQIVND (reference sequence). The DNA for the CDR3 is TGTGCCAGTAGTATGGGACACCTCCCCACCGGGGAGCTGTTTTTT. Its translation: CASSMGHLPTGELFF.